The rows below give T cell receptor beta chains drawn from one sample of a study of CD8 T cells in ankylosing spondylitis. TCRdb processed the 5' RACE reads anew with MiXCR; each CDR3 protein has one entry. The sample lists 200,000 to 300,000 distinct CDR3 sequences, 8% to 9.5% seen once, with almost 7% in the top ten. Sequencing was performed on blood, either unsorted or a sorted T cell fraction (not recorded which). The receptor set was obtained from a male donor with ankylosing spondylitis or in good health (not recorded which). Both conserved end residues are part of each CDR3. The order of the fields is J gene, V gene, CDR3 protein.

J gene: TRBJ1-1
V gene: TRBV11-2
CDR3 protein: CASRDFDRVTEAFF

J gene: TRBJ2-6
V gene: TRBV6-5
CDR3 protein: CASSFLGGALGANVLTF

J gene: TRBJ2-3
V gene: TRBV5-1
CDR3 protein: CASSLAARSVEYF

J gene: TRBJ2-7
V gene: TRBV12-3/TRBV12-4
CDR3 protein: CASRIQGADEQYF

J gene: TRBJ2-7
V gene: TRBV27
CDR3 protein: CASSFHSTYEQYF

J gene: TRBJ2-5
V gene: TRBV5-6
CDR3 protein: CASSLQWDGWETQYF

J gene: TRBJ2-2
V gene: TRBV12-3/TRBV12-4
CDR3 protein: CASTARAGELFF

J gene: TRBJ1-2
V gene: TRBV25-1
CDR3 protein: CASSDPVWGGRGYTF

J gene: TRBJ2-3
V gene: TRBV20-1
CDR3 protein: CSALTSGSIDTQYF

J gene: TRBJ2-3
V gene: TRBV29-1
CDR3 protein: CSVSGTTDTDTQYF

J gene: TRBJ2-5
V gene: TRBV9
CDR3 protein: CASSVDSPETQYF

J gene: TRBJ1-2
V gene: TRBV29-1
CDR3 protein: CSVDEGSFGGYTF

J gene: TRBJ2-1
V gene: TRBV12-3/TRBV12-4
CDR3 protein: CASTRGGQAVNEQFF

J gene: TRBJ2-1
V gene: TRBV5-5
CDR3 protein: CASSPSGGSTYNEQFF

J gene: TRBJ2-5
V gene: TRBV5-6
CDR3 protein: CASSSRDAGSQETQYF

J gene: TRBJ2-7
V gene: TRBV21-1
CDR3 protein: CASLRSRGDGEQYF

J gene: TRBJ2-3
V gene: TRBV4-3
CDR3 protein: CASSPLAGGSTDTQYF

J gene: TRBJ1-4
V gene: TRBV29-1
CDR3 protein: CSVGGIGNEKLFF

J gene: TRBJ2-1
V gene: TRBV5-1
CDR3 protein: CASSQGGLDEQFF

J gene: TRBJ2-1
V gene: TRBV27
CDR3 protein: CASSLTGYNEQFF

J gene: TRBJ2-3
V gene: TRBV20-1
CDR3 protein: CSARDGILRPTDTQYF

J gene: TRBJ2-4
V gene: TRBV7-9
CDR3 protein: CASSPRGPLAKNIQYF

J gene: TRBJ1-5
V gene: TRBV29-1
CDR3 protein: CSVQTQGASQPQHF

J gene: TRBJ1-4
V gene: TRBV5-5
CDR3 protein: CASSFVNHLNEKLFF

J gene: TRBJ2-3
V gene: TRBV20-1
CDR3 protein: CSALAGGSDTQYF

J gene: TRBJ2-1
V gene: TRBV11-2
CDR3 protein: CASSPLGQGAHEQFF

J gene: TRBJ2-7
V gene: TRBV6-5
CDR3 protein: CASSYYGQTYEQYF

J gene: TRBJ2-2
V gene: TRBV7-2
CDR3 protein: CASTRAGGTGELFF

J gene: TRBJ2-5
V gene: TRBV24-1
CDR3 protein: CATSDVRGTEGGTQYF

J gene: TRBJ2-7
V gene: TRBV27
CDR3 protein: CASSPTGMYGEQYF

J gene: TRBJ2-7
V gene: TRBV7-9
CDR3 protein: CASSSSRDRKGEQYF

J gene: TRBJ1-5
V gene: TRBV10-3
CDR3 protein: CAISEDGPRNQPQHF

J gene: TRBJ1-3
V gene: TRBV7-2
CDR3 protein: CASSPDLDSSGNTIYF

J gene: TRBJ1-6
V gene: TRBV6-5
CDR3 protein: CASSYERNNSPLHF

J gene: TRBJ2-7
V gene: TRBV30
CDR3 protein: CAWSGGTGPSYEQYF

J gene: TRBJ1-1
V gene: TRBV9
CDR3 protein: CASSAILGGNTEAFF

J gene: TRBJ1-2
V gene: TRBV6-1
CDR3 protein: CASRPSPTYYGYTF

J gene: TRBJ2-2
V gene: TRBV19
CDR3 protein: CASSIGNLVNTGELFF

J gene: TRBJ2-5
V gene: TRBV29-1
CDR3 protein: CSVEMRGPLETQYF

J gene: TRBJ2-3
V gene: TRBV20-1
CDR3 protein: CSALASGVGTDTQYF

J gene: TRBJ2-1
V gene: TRBV5-1
CDR3 protein: CASSFRAFIAGGGNEQFF